These T cell receptor beta chains were read from a single sample in a study of OX40 agonist ivuxolimab in advanced cancers. TCRdb's table, derived via immunoSEQ multiplex PCR, lists solely in-frame clones and lacks some. The sample lists 20,000 to 25,000 clones; approximately 89% were seen once. Sequenced material: CD4+ or CD8+ T cells sorted from blood, taken in a trial of the OX40 agonist ivuxolimab. The receptors here all came from an adult with an advanced solid tumor such as melanoma, head and neck, liver or kidney cancer. Each CDR3 is given with its conserved first and last residue. Fields, in order: J gene, D gene, V gene, clone size, CDR3 DNA, CDR3 protein. A D gene is named only where the DNA matches it firmly. Some rows mark clone size as missing; the rest say once, few, many or name a class of expanded clone.

>TRBJ2-3|TRBD2|TRBV4-1|-
TGCGCCAGCAGCTCGGGACTAGCGGGGGGCACAGATACGCAGTATTTT
CASSSGLAGGTDTQYF
>TRBJ2-1|TRBD1|TRBV5-1|once
TGCGCCAGCAGCCTCCCAGGGGGCGTGAAGTACAATGAGCAGTTCTTC
CASSLPGGVKYNEQFF
>TRBJ2-7|-|TRBV4-3|-
TGCGCCAGCAGCGCCCTTGGGGTCTCACAGCAGTACTTC
CASSALGVSQQYF
>TRBJ2-3|TRBD2|TRBV28|-
TGTGCCAGCAGTTTATCCAAAGCGGGAGGGGTAGATACGCAGTATTTT
CASSLSKAGGVDTQYF
>TRBJ2-1|TRBD2|TRBV18|-
TGTGCCAGCTCACCCACGGTGGGGACTAGCGGGAGCCAGCAGTTCTTC
CASSPTVGTSGSQQFF
>TRBJ1-1|-|TRBV19|-
TGTGCCAGTAGTAGGATGGAGGGGAACACTGAAGCTTTCTTT
CASSRMEGNTEAFF
>TRBJ1-2|TRBD1|TRBV6-7|-
TGTGCCAGCAGCCTCCCGGGACAGAGGACTAGCTATGGCTACACCTTC
CASSLPGQRTSYGYTF
>TRBJ2-7|-|TRBV30|once
TGTGCCTGGAGTGCGGGACGACCCTACGAGCAGTACTTC
CAWSAGRPYEQYF
>TRBJ2-2|TRBD1|TRBV5-1|-
TGCGCCAGCAGCTTGGATGGGACAGGGAACACCGGGGAGCTGTTTTTT
CASSLDGTGNTGELFF
>TRBJ1-5|TRBD1|TRBV2|-
TGTGCCAGCAGTGGCGACAGGGCGGGCAATCAGCCCCAGCATTTT
CASSGDRAGNQPQHF